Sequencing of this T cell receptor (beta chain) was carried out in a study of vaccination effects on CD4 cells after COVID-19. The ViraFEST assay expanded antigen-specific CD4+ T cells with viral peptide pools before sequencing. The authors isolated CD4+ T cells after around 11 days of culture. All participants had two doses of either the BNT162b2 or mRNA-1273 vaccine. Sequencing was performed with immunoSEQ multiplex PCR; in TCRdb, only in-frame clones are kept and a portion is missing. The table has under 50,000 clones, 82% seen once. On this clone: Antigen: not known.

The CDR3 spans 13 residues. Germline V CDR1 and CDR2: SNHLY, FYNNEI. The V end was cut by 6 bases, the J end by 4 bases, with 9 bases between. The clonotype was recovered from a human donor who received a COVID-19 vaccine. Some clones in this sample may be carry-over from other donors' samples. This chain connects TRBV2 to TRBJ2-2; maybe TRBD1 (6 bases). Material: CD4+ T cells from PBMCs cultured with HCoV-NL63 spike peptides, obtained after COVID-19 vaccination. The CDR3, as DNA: TGTGCCAGCAGGCAGGGGATCACCGGGGAGCTGTTTTTT. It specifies CASRQGITGELFF.